Included here is one TCR beta chain sequence, with context. Repertoires were generated with immunoSEQ multiplex PCR, while TCRdb's copy carries only in-frame clones and drops some. The sample lists about 2.1 million clones, roughly 95% seen once, with about 1.6% in the top ten. The naive CD8 fraction comprised CD45RO-negative cells positively selected for CCR7 and excluded terminally differentiated effector memory CD45RA+ cells. The donor population consisted of healthy HIV-negative adults with no recent acute infections or vaccinations. These data are taken from a study of shared clonotypes between healthy human individuals. Germline assignment: CDR1 SGHRS and CDR2 YFSETQ. There are 14 residues in the CDR3. V was pared by 4 bases and J by 10 bases, with 18 bases between.

Sequencing was done on a sample of naive CD8+ T cells from PBMCs. The rearrangement links TRBV5-1 to TRBJ2-1; D is ambiguous. The sequence derives from a young man in good health. Some clones in this sample may be carry-over from other donors' samples. CDR3 protein: CASSPRTRIEEQFF. CDR3 bases: TGCGCCAGCAGCCCACGGACCCGGATAGAAGAGCAGTTCTTC. Variable domain in full (rest from reference TRBV5-1 and TRBJ2-1): KAGVTQTPRYLIKTRGQQVTLSCSPISGHRSVSWYQQTPGQGLQFLFEYFSETQRNKGNFPGRFSGRQFSNSRSEMNVSTLELGDSALYLCASSPRTRIEEQFFGPGTRLTVL.